This paragraph covers one T cell receptor beta chain sequence. Its specificity is unknown. These data come from a study of T cells in localized non-small cell lung cancer. Whole-study findings and limits: Tumor showed lower T cell clonality than uninvolved adjacent lung, where it was highest.

Germline assignment: CDR1 SGHVS and CDR2 FQNEAQ. The CDR3 is 15 amino acids. V was clipped by 8 bases and J by 3 bases; unmatched bases: 12. Assay: immunoSEQ multiplex PCR; the TCRdb copy retains only in-frame clones and omits some. The sample gives approximately 76,000 clones, around 82% of which show up once; 8% to 10% is in the top ten. The rearrangement uses TRBV7-8 and TRBJ2-7; TRBD1 matches 8 bases. Sequenced material: peripheral blood, taken before any cancer treatment. This sequence was found in a female donor at least 60 years old with stage I lung adenocarcinoma. In DNA, the CDR3 is TGTGCCAGCGGACCAGGGGGCGAATTCGGCTACGAGCAGTACTTC. This codes for CASGPGGEFGYEQYF.